This T cell receptor (beta chain) was captured by sequencing in a study of Ad26.COV2.S vaccination and SARS-CoV-2 variants. Study overall: Ad26.COV2.S given intramuscularly, once or twice 56 days apart.

Of note for this clone: The antigen is undetermined.

Treatment denoted: roughly 20 received Ad26.COV2.S at low or high dose, single or two shots; about 5 received placebo; per-sample allocation not given. Collection of samples fell on day 63 after the first vaccine or placebo injection. Donation was by an adult aged 18-55 years who was in Boston. Study-level findings and limits: Considerable breadth of spike-specific CD8+ and CD4+ T cell responses has reportedly been documented following vaccination. Comparability of non-spike TCR breadth was observed across vaccine and placebo recipients.

Only in-frame clones appear in the TCRdb table, and some are missing; sequencing was by immunoSEQ multiplex PCR. There are 410,000 or so clones in the sample; approximately 92% occur only once, and 12% lies in the top ten. The sequence was obtained from a person between 18 and 65 years old who received the Ad26.COV2.S COVID-19 vaccine or a placebo. The sequencing here drew on peripheral blood, taken in a trial of Ad26.COV2.S vaccine versus placebo.

CDR3 in DNA: TGTGCCAGCTCACTACGGACTAGCGGGCTCACAGATACGCAGTATTTT. It codes for CASSLRTSGLTDTQYF. The chain carries TRBV18 and TRBJ2-3, with 11 bases aligning to TRBD2. The CDR3 consists of 16 residues. The J segment lost 2 bases and the V segment lost 4 bases, leaving 5 bases of the junction unmatched. Per germline, CDR1 KGHSH and CDR2 LQKENI.